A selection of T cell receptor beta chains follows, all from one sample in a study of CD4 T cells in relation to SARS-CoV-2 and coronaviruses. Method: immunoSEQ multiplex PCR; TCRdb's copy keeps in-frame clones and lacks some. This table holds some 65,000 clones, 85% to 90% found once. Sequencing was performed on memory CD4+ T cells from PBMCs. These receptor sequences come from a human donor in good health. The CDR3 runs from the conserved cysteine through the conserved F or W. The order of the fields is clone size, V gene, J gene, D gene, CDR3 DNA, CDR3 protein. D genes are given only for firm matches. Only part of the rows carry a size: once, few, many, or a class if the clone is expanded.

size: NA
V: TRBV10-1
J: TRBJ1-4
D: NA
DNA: TGCGCCAGCAGTGAGTCGGCAGGGAATGAAAAACTGTTTTTT
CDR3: CASSESAGNEKLFF

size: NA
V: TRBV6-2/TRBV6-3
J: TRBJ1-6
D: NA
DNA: TGTGCCAGCAGTTATCTGGTCCGTGATTCACCCCTCCACTTT
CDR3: CASSYLVRDSPLHF

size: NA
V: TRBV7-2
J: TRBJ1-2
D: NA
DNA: TGTGCCAGCAGCTTAGTACCGGCCACGGACTATGGCTACACCTTC
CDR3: CASSLVPATDYGYTF

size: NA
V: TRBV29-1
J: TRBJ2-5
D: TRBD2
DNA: TGCAGCGTCAGGACTAGCGCGACCGGACAAGAGACCCAGTACTTC
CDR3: CSVRTSATGQETQYF

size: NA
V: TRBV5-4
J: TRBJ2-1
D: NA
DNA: TGTGCCAGCAGCTTGATCGGGAATGAGCAGTTCTTC
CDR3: CASSLIGNEQFF

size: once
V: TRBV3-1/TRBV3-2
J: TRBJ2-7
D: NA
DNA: TGTGCCAGCAGCCAAGTTATCCAAAATCCCTACGAGCAGTACTTC
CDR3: CASSQVIQNPYEQYF

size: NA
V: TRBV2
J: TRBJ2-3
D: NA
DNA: TGTGCCAGCAGAGATGGAGGACCCGGCACAGATACGCAGTATTTT
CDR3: CASRDGGPGTDTQYF

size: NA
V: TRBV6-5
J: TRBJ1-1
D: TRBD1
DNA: TGTGCCAGCAGTTACCCACAGGGGGCTGAAGCTTTCTTT
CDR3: CASSYPQGAEAFF

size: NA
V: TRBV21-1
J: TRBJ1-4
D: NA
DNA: TGTGCCAGCAGCAAAGTCGCGGTTATAAGTGAAAAACTGTTTTTT
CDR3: CASSKVAVISEKLFF

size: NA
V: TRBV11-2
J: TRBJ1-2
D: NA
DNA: TGTGCCAGCAGGTCACTTCGACAGTCCGATGGCTATGGCTACACCTTC
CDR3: CASRSLRQSDGYGYTF

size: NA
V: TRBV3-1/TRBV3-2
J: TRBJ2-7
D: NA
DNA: TGTGCCAGCAGCCAATCTCTACGCGAGCAGTACTTC
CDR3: CASSQSLREQYF

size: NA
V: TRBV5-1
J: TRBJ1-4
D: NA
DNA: TGCGCCAGCAGTCGGCTGACTAATGAAAAACTGTTTTTT
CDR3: CASSRLTNEKLFF

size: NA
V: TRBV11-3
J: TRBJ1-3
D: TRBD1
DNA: TGTGCCAGCAGCATGGGACAGGGGGCGGAAAACACCATATATTTT
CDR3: CASSMGQGAENTIYF

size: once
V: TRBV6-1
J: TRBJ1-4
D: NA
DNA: TGTGCCAGCAGTGAACGCGGACTAGCTAATGAAAAACTGTTTTTT
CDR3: CASSERGLANEKLFF

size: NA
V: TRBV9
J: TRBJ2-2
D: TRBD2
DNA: TGTGCCAGCAGCGTAGTAACTAGCGGGCCAGCGAACACCGGGGAGCTGTTTTTT
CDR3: CASSVVTSGPANTGELFF

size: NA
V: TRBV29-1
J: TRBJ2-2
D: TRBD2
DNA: TGCAGCGCGGTCAGGGGACTAGCGGGGGCCGGGGAGCTGTTTTTT
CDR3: CSAVRGLAGAGELFF

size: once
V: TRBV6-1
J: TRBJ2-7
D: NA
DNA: TGTGCCAGCAGTGAAAGTGTAGGTTTCGAGCAGTACTTC
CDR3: CASSESVGFEQYF

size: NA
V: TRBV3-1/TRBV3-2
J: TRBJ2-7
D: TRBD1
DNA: TGTGCCAGCAGCCAGAATAGGGACAGGGTCTACGAGCAGTACTTC
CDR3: CASSQNRDRVYEQYF

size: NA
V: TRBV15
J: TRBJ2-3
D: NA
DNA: TGTGCCACCAGCAGAGATCATCAGGGTTCAGATACGCAGTATTTT
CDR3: CATSRDHQGSDTQYF

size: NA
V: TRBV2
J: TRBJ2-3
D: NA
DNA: TGTGCCAGCAAGAGTAGGGCAGCAGATACGCAGTATTTT
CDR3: CASKSRAADTQYF

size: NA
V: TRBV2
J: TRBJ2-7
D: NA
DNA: TGTGCCAGCATGAGGGACCGAACGTACGAGCAGTACTTC
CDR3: CASMRDRTYEQYF

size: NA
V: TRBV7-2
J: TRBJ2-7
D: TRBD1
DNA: TGTGCCAGCAGCCCGTGGGACAGCAGCTCCTACGAGCAGTACTTC
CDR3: CASSPWDSSSYEQYF

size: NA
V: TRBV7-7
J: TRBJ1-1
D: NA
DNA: TGTGCCAGCAGCTTAGGAGAGAACACTGAAGCTTTCTTT
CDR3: CASSLGENTEAFF

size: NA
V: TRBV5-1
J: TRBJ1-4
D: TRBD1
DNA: TGCGCCAGCAGCCCCGGGACAGGGGAAACTAATGAAAAACTGTTTTTT
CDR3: CASSPGTGETNEKLFF

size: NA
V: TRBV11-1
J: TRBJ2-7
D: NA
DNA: TGTGCCAGCAGCTTAATTGGTGCCAGGGAAAACGAGCAGTACTTC
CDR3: CASSLIGARENEQYF

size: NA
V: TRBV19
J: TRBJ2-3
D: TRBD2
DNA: TGTGCCAGTAGTCCGAGGCGGCGGGGGGGCACAGATACGCAGTATTTT
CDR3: CASSPRRRGGTDTQYF

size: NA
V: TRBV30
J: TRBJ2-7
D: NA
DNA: TGTGCCTGGAGGAACCAGGGAAACCTGATATCCTACGAGCAGTACTTC
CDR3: CAWRNQGNLISYEQYF

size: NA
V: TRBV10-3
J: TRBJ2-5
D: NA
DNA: TGTGCCATCAGTGATGACGGGGCGGAAGAGACCCAGTACTTC
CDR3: CAISDDGAEETQYF

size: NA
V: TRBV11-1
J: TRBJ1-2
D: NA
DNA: TGTGCCAGCAGCTTAGTCGGAGGGTACGGCTACACCTTC
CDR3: CASSLVGGYGYTF

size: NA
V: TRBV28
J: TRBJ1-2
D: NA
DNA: TGTGCCAGCAGCCAGGCCGGGACACCTTCGGGCTACACCTTC
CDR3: CASSQAGTPSGYTF

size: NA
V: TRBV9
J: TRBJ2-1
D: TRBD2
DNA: TGTGCCAGCAGCCCGCCAGCGGGAGAGGAATTCGATGAGCAGTTCTTC
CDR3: CASSPPAGEEFDEQFF

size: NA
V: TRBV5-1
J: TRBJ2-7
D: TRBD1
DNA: TGCGCCAGCAGCCGACAGGGCGAGGAGTACGAGCAGTACTTC
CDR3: CASSRQGEEYEQYF

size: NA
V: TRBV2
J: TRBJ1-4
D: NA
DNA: TGTGCCAGCAGACCATTCAACCGGTTGACTGGAAAACTGTTTTTT
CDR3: CASRPFNRLTGKLFF

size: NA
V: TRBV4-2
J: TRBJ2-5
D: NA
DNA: TGTGCCAGCAGCCAAGATGGGGCCCCCCAAGAGACCCAGTACTTC
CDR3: CASSQDGAPQETQYF

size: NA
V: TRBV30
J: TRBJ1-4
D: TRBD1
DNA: TGTGCCTGGAGTTCGGGACAGGAGGAAAAACTGTTTTTT
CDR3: CAWSSGQEEKLFF

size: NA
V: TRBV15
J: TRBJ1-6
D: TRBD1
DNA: TGTGCCACCAGCAGAGATTTACAGGGGTTGGCGCCCCTCCACTTT
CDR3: CATSRDLQGLAPLHF

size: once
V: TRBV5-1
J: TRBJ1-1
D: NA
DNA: TGCGCCAGCAGCTTGGGCTCAGGCACTGAAGCTTTCTTT
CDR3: CASSLGSGTEAFF

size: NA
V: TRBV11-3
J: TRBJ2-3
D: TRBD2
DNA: TGTGCCAGCAGCTTAGCGGGGGGAACCGGAGATACGCAGTATTTT
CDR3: CASSLAGGTGDTQYF

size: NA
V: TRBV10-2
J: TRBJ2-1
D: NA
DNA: TGCGCCGTTGGGGGGTACAATGAGCAGTTCTTC
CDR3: CAVGGYNEQFF

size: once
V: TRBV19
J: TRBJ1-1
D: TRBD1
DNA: TGTGCCAGTAGTAACAACAGGGGGGGTGACACTGAAGCTTTCTTT
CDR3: CASSNNRGGDTEAFF

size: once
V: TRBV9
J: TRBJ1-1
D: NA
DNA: TGTGCCAGCAGCGCCGTAAAAGCAGACACTGAAGCTTTCTTT
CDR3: CASSAVKADTEAFF

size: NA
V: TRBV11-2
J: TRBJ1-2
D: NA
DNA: TGTGCCAGCAGCTTAAGCCGGTCTGACTATGGCTACACCTTC
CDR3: CASSLSRSDYGYTF

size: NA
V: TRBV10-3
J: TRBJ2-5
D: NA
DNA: TGTGCCACCCTGGGTGGAGAGACCCAGTACTTC
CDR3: CATLGGETQYF

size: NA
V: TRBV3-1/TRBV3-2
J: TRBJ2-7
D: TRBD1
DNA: TGTGCCAGCAGCCAACTTGGACAGGGCTACGAGCAGTACTTC
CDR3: CASSQLGQGYEQYF

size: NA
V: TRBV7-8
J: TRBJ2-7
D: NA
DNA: TGTGCCAGCAGCTTAGCGCGCCACGAGCAGTACTTC
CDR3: CASSLARHEQYF